Presented here are 27 T cell receptor beta chains from one specimen sequenced in a study of cytomegalovirus exposure and HLA in healthy donors. The PCR employed 60 Vbeta primers together with 13 Jbeta primers. Sequencing was performed with immunoSEQ multiplex PCR; in TCRdb, only in-frame clones are kept and a portion is missing. The table for this sample gives some 23,000 clones. Material: PBMCs. Receptor source: a male donor in good health and CMV-seropositive.

The CDR3 DNA is TGTGCCAGCAGCTCCGGGACAGGGAATTGGGGCACTGAAGCTTTCTTT. As protein: CASSSGTGNWGTEAFF. V and J are TRBV7-8 and TRBJ1-1; 9 nucleotides align to TRBD1. This CDR3 comprises 16 residues. CDR1 is SGHVS and CDR2 is FQNEAQ in the germline V gene. J lost 4 bases, V lost 4 bases, and 10 bases had no gene match.

The rearrangement joins TRBV30 to TRBJ2-7; TRBD1 agrees at 9 bases. CDR3 length: 16 residues. Germline assignment: CDR1 GTSNPN and CDR2 SVGIG (reference sequence). Trimming cost V 2 bases and J 5 bases; bases outside gene matches: 13. The CDR3 loop is CAWSSTPVQGAHEQYF. The CDR3 DNA reads as TGTGCCTGGAGTTCAACTCCGGTACAGGGGGCCCACGAGCAGTACTTC.

Notes on this clone: At one of its ends the junction is not consistent with the germline gene, which may arise from a read error. The rearrangement links TRBV29-1 to TRBJ2-1; a weak D match, TRBD2 (6 bases). CDR3 size: 16 residues. Per the germline V gene, CDR1 is SQVTM and CDR2 is ANQGSEA. The CDR3 loop reads CSASGGGRSSDNEQFF. Written as DNA, the CDR3 is TGCAGCGCGAGTGGTGGGGGGAGGAGCTCCGACAATGAGCAGTTCTTC.

The chain links TRBV6-1 to TRBJ2-7; TRBD1 matches 8 bases. V shed 11 bases and J 5 bases; nucleotides not matched to a gene: 11. Per germline, CDR1 MNHNS and CDR2 SASEGT. The CDR3 spans 13 residues. The CDR3 DNA reads TGTGCCGGCCAGGGACAGGAATTCCACGAGCAGTACTTC. The encoded protein is CAGQGQEFHEQYF.

The gene calls are TRBV28 and TRBJ1-1; D gene ambiguous. CDR1 is MDHEN, CDR2 SYDVKM, per germline. V was pared by 8 bases and J by 0 bases, with 13 bases between. The CDR3 consists of 14 residues. The CDR3 region has the DNA TGTGCCAGCGACGCCCCGGGGTTGAACACTGAAGCTTTCTTT. It yields the protein CASDAPGLNTEAFF.

CDR3 sequence: CASRRTASSYEQYF. In DNA form, the CDR3 reads TGTGCCAGCAGGAGGACAGCGAGCTCCTACGAGCAGTACTTC. The chain uses TRBV6-4 and TRBJ2-7, with D possibly being TRBD1 (6 bases). The V and J ends lost 6 bases and 0 bases respectively, with 12 bases between them. The CDR3 is 14 residues long. Germline V gene sequence: CDR1 MRHNA, CDR2 SNTAGT.

This chain connects TRBV5-1 to TRBJ2-7, with a weak D call TRBD1 (5 bases). The V gene's germline CDR1 is SGHRS and CDR2 YFSETQ. CDR3 length equals 14 residues. Trimming removed 1 base from V and 2 bases from J, with 10 bases in between. The CDR3 DNA is TGCGCCAGCAGCTTGCTGCCGGACACCTACGAGCAGTACTTC. Protein sequence: CASSLLPDTYEQYF.

The chain's CDR3 is CASSATTGMGVNTEAFF. Written as DNA, the CDR3 is TGTGCCAGCAGTGCTACGACAGGGATGGGGGTGAACACTGAAGCTTTCTTT. This sequence joins TRBV6-1 and TRBJ1-1; 7 positions match TRBD1. The junction had 11 bases not matched to a gene; V was cut back by 4 bases and J by 0 bases. The CDR3 has 17 residues. Germline CDR1 reads MNHNS; CDR2 reads SASEGT.

As regards this clone: One end of the junction is discordant with germline, which a read error may explain. The rearrangement links TRBV4-1 to TRBJ2-1; 12 positions agree with TRBD1. The CDR3 sequence is 16 residues long. Per the germline V gene, CDR1 is MGHRA and CDR2 is YSYEKL. DNA of the CDR3: TGCGCCAGCAGCCAACAACCGGGACAGGGGGCCGTCCATAGGATCTTC. Amino acids: CASSQQPGQGAVHRIF.

This chain connects TRBV6-5 to TRBJ2-3; 8 bases align to TRBD2. The CDR3 has 15 residues. The germline V gene encodes CDR1 MNHEY and CDR2 SVGAGI. V lost 5 bases and J lost 6; bases outside the gene matches: 10. CDR3: CASSTLSGGGDTQYF. CDR3 nucleotides: TGTGCCAGCAGTACACTGAGCGGGGGAGGGGATACGCAGTATTTT.

This rearrangement joins TRBV9 to TRBJ1-2, with 7 bases aligning to TRBD1. The CDR3 is 15 residues long. Germline V lookup: CDR1 SGDLS, CDR2 YYNGEE. Germline trimming cut 4 bases from V and 2 bases from J; bases unmatched to any gene: 8. The chain's CDR3 is CASSLGQVENYGYTF. Written as DNA, the CDR3 is TGTGCCAGCAGCCTAGGACAGGTAGAGAACTATGGCTACACCTTC.

The V gene is TRBV28, the J gene TRBJ1-5, with unresolved D. The CDR3 has 16 residues. The germline V gene has CDR1 MDHEN and CDR2 SYDVKM. Trimming cost V 6 bases and J 0 bases, with 15 bases left between them. The CDR3 sequence: CASSPVADYSNQPQHF. CDR3 in DNA: TGTGCCAGCAGCCCCGTGGCGGATTATAGCAATCAGCCCCAGCATTTT.

This chain connects TRBV29-1 to TRBJ1-5, with D possibly TRBD1 on 6 matching bases. The V gene's germline CDR1 is SQVTM and CDR2 ANQGSEA. This CDR3 contains 13 residues. The V gene lost 7 bases and the J gene lost 6 bases, with 16 bases spanning the gap. CDR3 sequence: CSAMTGVGQPQHF. CDR3 nucleotides: TGCAGCGCCATGACAGGTGTGGGTCAGCCCCAGCATTTT.

The J gene is TRBJ1-2, the V gene TRBV30, with 7 nucleotides matching TRBD1. The junction had 2 bases not matched to a gene; V was cut back by 5 bases and J by 5 bases. Germline V gene lookup returns CDR1 GTSNPN and CDR2 SVGIG (reference sequence). The CDR3 runs to 11 residues. The CDR3 region has the DNA TGTGCCTGGTCGACAGGGTATGGCTACACCTTC. Residues: CAWSTGYGYTF.

The V call is TRBV6-6, the J call TRBJ2-7; no definite D call. The CDR3 contains 13 residues. Deletions cut 6 bases from V and 3 bases from J, with 12 bases between. Per germline, CDR1 MNHNY and CDR2 SVGAGI (reference sequence). The CDR3 loop is CASSVRLVYEQYF. In DNA, the CDR3 is TGTGCCAGCAGCGTCAGGTTGGTCTACGAGCAGTACTTC.

The CDR3 DNA follows: TGTGCCATCTTCCGGACAGGGGGACGCAATGAGCAGTTCTTC. Protein: CAIFRTGGRNEQFF. The chain carries TRBV10-3 and TRBJ2-1; 10 bases agree with TRBD1. V trimming: 8 bases; J trimming: 6 bases; junction bases outside the gene matches: 7. This CDR3 has 14 residues. Germline V gene sequence: CDR1 ENHRY, CDR2 SYGVKD.

The chain is built from TRBV2 and TRBJ2-7; 8 bases map to TRBD2. From germline, CDR1 is SNHLY and CDR2 FYNNEI. The CDR3 length is 15 residues. V shed 6 bases, J shed 4 bases, and the junction held 11 bases outside the gene matches. The CDR3 bases are TGTGCCAGCAGGGTCCTTAGCGGGGCGGCTTACGAGCAGTACTTC. Protein product: CASRVLSGAAYEQYF. The complete variable domain, with remaining parts taken from reference TRBV2 and TRBJ2-7, reads EPEVTQTPSHQVTQMGQEVILRCVPISNHLYFYWYRQILGQKVEFLVSFYNNEISEKSEIFDDQFSVERPDGSNFTLKIRSTKLEDSAMYFCASRVLSGAAYEQYFGPGTRLTVT.

This sequence joins TRBV5-1 and TRBJ1-1, with 9 positions matching TRBD1. Germline V lookup: CDR1 SGHRS, CDR2 YFSETQ. The CDR3 length is 15 residues. The V gene end was trimmed by 4 bases and the J gene end by 0 bases; junction bases not matched to a gene: 4. CDR3 protein: CASSGGQGLNTEAFF. CDR3 DNA: TGCGCCAGCAGCGGTGGACAGGGGTTGAACACTGAAGCTTTCTTT.

The chain has TRBV28 and TRBJ2-7, with TRBD2 as a possible D gene (8 bases). Trimming removed 3 bases at V and 4 bases at J, with 16 bases between. The germline V gene encodes CDR1 MDHEN and CDR2 SYDVKM. This CDR3 spans 15 amino acids. The CDR3 loop reads CASSFYSGTDYEQYF. Written as DNA, the CDR3 is TGTGCCAGCAGTTTCTATAGCGGGACAGATTACGAGCAGTACTTC.

This chain links TRBV28 with TRBJ1-5; tentatively, D is TRBD1 (6 bases). CDR1 is MDHEN and CDR2 is SYDVKM in the germline V gene. The V end lost 5 bases, the J end lost 1 base, and 9 bases lay between the germline ends. This CDR3 has 14 residues. CDR3 in amino acids: CASSPQGSNQPQHF. In DNA, the CDR3 is TGTGCCAGCAGTCCCCAGGGGAGCAATCAGCCCCAGCATTTT.

The chain links TRBV18 to TRBJ1-1, with 9 bases aligning to TRBD1. The CDR3 spans 15 residues. Germline V gene lookup returns CDR1 KGHSH and CDR2 LQKENI. V shed 3 bases and J 1 base; nucleotides not matched to a gene: 3. In DNA, the CDR3 is TGTGCCAGCTCACCGGGACAGGGTTGGAACACTGAAGCTTTCTTT. Amino acid sequence: CASSPGQGWNTEAFF.

The V and J genes are TRBV19 and TRBJ2-2; 7 bases fit TRBD2. The V gene's germline CDR1 is LNHDA and CDR2 SQIVND (reference sequence). There are 16 residues in the CDR3. V lost 1 base and J lost 1; bases outside the gene matches: 3. CDR3 region: CASSIGLARNTGELFF. CDR3 coding DNA: TGTGCCAGTAGTATAGGACTAGCCAGGAACACCGGGGAGCTGTTTTTT.

J is TRBJ1-1 and V is TRBV27; D may be TRBD1 (6 bases). With 6 bases removed from V and 1 base from J, the gap between germline ends came to 15 bases. The CDR3 is made up of 15 amino acids. CDR1 is MNHEY, CDR2 SMNVEV, per germline (reference sequence). The CDR3 sequence is CASSPYTGTNTEAFF. CDR3 coding DNA: TGTGCCAGCAGCCCATATACAGGGACGAACACTGAAGCTTTCTTT.

The V gene is TRBV9, the J gene TRBJ1-1, with a possible D match to TRBD1 (6 bases). Germline CDR1 and CDR2: SGDLS and YYNGEE. V gave up 0 bases and J gave up 6 bases, with 12 bases separating them. The CDR3 has 14 residues. The CDR3 sequence: CASSVAGTSPEAFF. CDR3 DNA: TGTGCCAGCAGCGTAGCTGGGACAAGCCCTGAAGCTTTCTTT.

The chain recombines TRBV7-7 with TRBJ2-7, with TRBD1 matching 10 bases. This CDR3 has 13 amino acids. CDR1 is SSHAT and CDR2 is FNYEAQ in the germline V gene (reference sequence). J was trimmed by 5 bases and V by 4 bases; bases with no gene match: 2. The CDR3 nucleotides are TGTGCCAGCAGCTCGGGACAGGGGAACGAGCAGTACTTC. Protein product: CASSSGQGNEQYF. The full variable domain, rest sourced from reference TRBV7-7 and TRBJ2-7, is GAGVSQSPRYKVTKRGQDVTLRCDPISSHATLYWYQQALGQGPEFLTYFNYEAQPDKSGLPSDRFSAERPEGSISTLTIQRTEQRDSAMYRCASSSGQGNEQYFGPGTRLTVT.

V and J are TRBV5-6 and TRBJ1-1, with D possibly being TRBD1 (6 bases). This CDR3 contains 13 residues. The germline CDR1 and CDR2 sequences are SGHDT and YYEEEE. Trimming removed 1 base from V and 7 bases from J, with 11 bases in between. CDR3 amino acids: CASSLPGQIEAFF. DNA for the CDR3: TGTGCCAGCAGCTTGCCCGGACAGATTGAAGCTTTCTTT.

Frequency places this clone as medium-sized (0.01 to 0.1%). A read error may account for a junction end that differs from germline. Other DNA sequences in this sample translate to the same CDR3. The V and J genes are TRBV19 and TRBJ2-1; D call uncertain. CDR1 is LNHDA and CDR2 is SQIVND in the germline V gene (reference sequence). The CDR3 is 12 amino acids. Here the CDR3 reads CASSNSDNEQFF. In DNA form, the CDR3 reads TGTGCCAGTAGCAACTCCGACAATGAGCAGTTCTTC. The full variable domain, completed using reference TRBV19 and TRBJ2-1, is DGGITQSPKYLFRKEGQNVTLSCEQNLNHDAMYWYRQDPGQGLRLIYYSQIVNDFQKGDIAEGYSVSREKKESFPLTVTSAQKNPTAFYLCASSNSDNEQFFGPGTRLTVL.